These T cell receptor beta chains were read from a single sample in a study of human T cells and chemical hapten exposure. MiXCR, applied by TCRdb to the RACE reads, yields one record per CDR3 protein. The sample has under 55,000 distinct CDR3 sequences, 9.9% seen once. The sample here was whole blood, taken in connection with sensitization to the hapten diphenylcyclopropenone (DPC). The receptors were sampled from a woman aged 40 to 49 with alopecia areata. Some clones in this sample may be carry-over from other donors' samples. CDR3s include the opening cysteine and the closing phenylalanine or tryptophan. Fields, in order: J gene, D gene, clone size, V gene, CDR3 protein, CDR3 DNA. A D gene is named only where the DNA matches it firmly. Not all rows give a size; the values are once, few, many and, for expanded clones, a class.

>TRBJ2-5|.|.|TRBV7-9
CASSPPEAEQETQYF
TGTGCCAGCAGCCCTCCCGAAGCAGAGCAAGAGACCCAGTACTTC
>TRBJ2-1|.|few|TRBV29-1
CSVEARWDEQFF
TGCAGCGTTGAAGCACGTTGGGATGAGCAGTTCTTC
>TRBJ2-2|TRBD1|.|TRBV6-6
CASSYDRGNTGELFF
TGTGCCAGCAGCTACGACAGGGGGAACACCGGGGAGCTGTTTTTT
>TRBJ2-3|.|few|TRBV10-3
CAISDVDGTDTQYF
TGTGCCATCAGTGACGTGGACGGCACAGATACGCAGTATTTT
>TRBJ2-4|TRBD2|few|TRBV20-1
CSARTQLAGKNIQYF
TGCAGTGCTAGAACGCAACTAGCGGGCAAAAACATTCAGTACTTC
>TRBJ2-7|TRBD1|many|TRBV29-1
CSVVFGDRAYEQYF
TGCAGCGTTGTATTTGGGGACAGAGCCTACGAGCAGTACTTC
>TRBJ2-3|.|many|TRBV2
CASGTKQRDTQYF
TGTGCCAGCGGGACGAAACAACGAGATACGCAGTATTTT
>TRBJ1-1|.|few|TRBV20-1
CSARWAGNIRNTEAFF
TGCAGTGCTAGATGGGCAGGGAATATACGGAACACTGAAGCTTTCTTT
>TRBJ2-7|.|many|TRBV5-5
CASSLGTEGYEQYF
TGTGCCAGCAGCTTGGGGACGGAGGGCTACGAGCAGTACTTC
>TRBJ1-1|.|.|TRBV2
CASRGVFTEAFF
TGTGCCAGCAGAGGGGTTTTCACTGAAGCTTTCTTT
>TRBJ1-5|.|many|TRBV7-9
CASSRGRSDQPQHF
TGTGCCAGCAGCCGAGGGAGGAGTGATCAGCCCCAGCATTTT
>TRBJ2-3|.|.|TRBV6-2/TRBV6-3
CASSYGGGGTDTQYF
TGTGCCAGCAGTTACGGCGGGGGCGGCACAGATACGCAGTATTTT
>TRBJ1-6|.|few|TRBV30
CAWSVPGDYNSPLHF
TGTGCCTGGAGTGTACCAGGTGATTATAATTCACCCCTCCACTTT
>TRBJ2-5|.|few|TRBV7-8
CASSLRGAHETQYF
TGTGCCAGCAGCTTACGGGGGGCGCATGAGACCCAGTACTTC
>TRBJ2-7|TRBD2|.|TRBV4-3
CASSPEPSGGAYEQYF
TGCGCCAGCAGCCCCGAACCGAGCGGGGGGGCCTACGAGCAGTACTTC
>TRBJ1-6|.|few|TRBV6-1
CASSEKWGGNSPLHF
TGTGCCAGCAGTGAGAAGTGGGGTGGGAATTCACCCCTCCACTTT
>TRBJ1-5|.|many|TRBV6-1
CASGRVSLKDQPQHF
TGTGCCAGCGGCAGGGTATCTTTAAAGGATCAGCCCCAGCATTTT
>TRBJ2-3|TRBD2|.|TRBV7-3
CASSSTSGGMTDTQYF
TGTGCCAGCAGCTCGACTAGCGGGGGGATGACAGATACGCAGTATTTT
>TRBJ2-1|.|.|TRBV12-3/TRBV12-4
CASSLLPGRSTLYDEQFF
TGTGCCAGCAGTCTCCTCCCCGGCAGGTCAACGTTATACGATGAGCAGTTCTTC
>TRBJ2-7|.|few|TRBV29-1
CSVFGGYEQYF
TGCAGCGTTTTCGGGGGCTACGAGCAGTACTTC
>TRBJ2-2|.|.|TRBV9
CASSHYTGELFF
TGTGCCAGCAGCCATTACACCGGGGAGCTGTTTTTT
>TRBJ2-6|TRBD1|few|TRBV4-1
CASSHRQGPLTF
TGCGCCAGCAGCCATCGACAGGGCCCCCTGACTTTC
>TRBJ1-6|TRBD1|.|TRBV6-5
CANRQGQGNSPLHF
TGTGCCAACAGACAAGGACAGGGTAATTCACCCCTCCACTTT
>TRBJ2-4|.|.|TRBV6-6
CASSRREADIQYF
TGTGCCAGCAGCCGCCGAGAAGCAGACATTCAGTACTTC
>TRBJ2-4|TRBD2|.|TRBV4-1
CASSQDKRLAGGGKNIQYF
TGCGCCAGCAGCCAAGATAAACGTCTAGCGGGGGGTGGCAAAAACATTCAGTACTTC
>TRBJ2-5|TRBD1|few|TRBV7-2
CASSSRNRGRGETQYF
TGTGCCAGCAGCTCCAGGAACAGGGGGCGAGGGGAGACCCAGTACTTC